The TCR beta chain under discussion was sequenced for a study of blood T cell repertoires in COVID-19. The overall study: PBMCs, B-cell-depleted T cells, or T cells provided the cDNA or gDNA that made up the material.

V was pared by 5 bases and J by 3 bases, with 6 bases of the junction left unmatched. This CDR3 has 15 amino acids. Germline-derived CDR1 and CDR2 are MNHEY and SVGAGI. The data were produced by immunoSEQ multiplex PCR, yet TCRdb's version contains in-frame clones alone and is incomplete. The sample lists 140,000 or so clones; approximately 88% were seen once. The receptor comes from a woman aged 45-65 years with acute or convalescent COVID-19. The sample consisted of peripheral blood. The chain uses TRBV6-5 and TRBJ1-2; 10 bases agree with TRBD1. Here the CDR3 reads CASSTTDRGDYGYTF. The DNA of the CDR3 is TGTGCCAGCAGTACTACGGACAGGGGGGACTATGGCTACACCTTC.